This is a list of T cell receptor beta chains from one sample in a study of post-analysis software for immune sequencing data. Using its own MiXCR run on the PCR reads, TCRdb lists one record per CDR3 protein. In the table there are approximately 630,000 distinct CDR3 sequences, 59% of which are singletons. The sequenced sample consisted of blood. These receptors all come from a girl aged 2-10 years with multiple sclerosis. CDR3s include the opening cysteine and the closing phenylalanine or tryptophan. D genes are given only for firm matches.

TRBV11-2	TRBJ1-2	.	TGTGCCAGCAGCTTAAGAGCCGAGAACTATGGCTACACCTTC	CASSLRAENYGYTF
TRBV4-1	TRBJ2-1	TRBD1	TGCGCCAGCAGCCGGACAGGGGCGAATGAGCAGTTCTTC	CASSRTGANEQFF
TRBV10-3	TRBJ2-1	TRBD1	TGTGCCATCTCCTTACGGACAGGGTTTGTAAATGAGCAGTTCTTC	CAISLRTGFVNEQFF
TRBV27	TRBJ2-1	TRBD2	TGTGCCAGCGGTTTAGGACTAGCGGGAGGTGAGCAGTTCTTC	CASGLGLAGGEQFF
TRBV6-4	TRBJ2-1	.	TGTGCCAGCAGTGACTCTGGCCGGACCAATGAGCAGTTCTTC	CASSDSGRTNEQFF
TRBV24-1	TRBJ2-1	TRBD1	TGTGCCACCAGTGTGGACAGGGGGCTTGCGGGTGAGCAGTTCTTC	CATSVDRGLAGEQFF
TRBV18	TRBJ2-7	TRBD1	TGTGCCAGCTCCGAGACAGGGGGTTTCTACGAGCAGTACTTC	CASSETGGFYEQYF
TRBV13	TRBJ2-7	.	TGTGCCAGCAAGACTAGACAGGGAGCGACAAGCGAGCAGTACTTC	CASKTRQGATSEQYF
TRBV7-8	TRBJ1-4	.	TGTGCCAGCAGCTTAACTCTGAATGGCGGTGAAAAACTGTTTTTT	CASSLTLNGGEKLFF
TRBV9	TRBJ2-6	.	TGTGCCAGCAGCGTAGAGGGGTGGGGGGCCAACGTCCTGACTTTC	CASSVEGWGANVLTF
TRBV5-6	TRBJ2-1	.	TGTACCAGCAGCTTGGGGCCCAACGAGTTCTTC	CTSSLGPNEFF
TRBV21-1	TRBJ1-2	.	TGTGCCAGCAGCAAAATAGAAGGAGCCCCTTTATACTATGGCTACACCTTC	CASSKIEGAPLYYGYTF
TRBV5-1	TRBJ2-7	TRBD2	TGCGCCAGCCCCGAGCTAGCGGGAGACGAGCAGTACTTC	CASPELAGDEQYF
TRBV7-2	TRBJ1-2	.	TGTGCCAGCAGCTTAGGCTCGGGGGGGTACTATGGCTACACCTTC	CASSLGSGGYYGYTF